This record looks at one TCR beta chain sequence and its context. These data come from a study of blood T cell repertoires in COVID-19. Overall study context: Sites in the United States, Italy and Spain provided acute and convalescent COVID-19 samples. In each case, the material was cDNA or gDNA derived from T cells, B-cell-depleted T cells, or PBMCs.

The V and J ends lost 4 bases and 5 bases respectively, with 16 bases between them. The CDR3 runs 14 residues. CDR1 is SGHRS and CDR2 is YFSETQ in the germline V gene. How the authors handled the data: Reference gene primer amplification in the assay estimated nucleated cell counts. Sequencing used immunoSEQ multiplex PCR; TCRdb keeps in-frame clones, though not all of them. For V, J and clone size, that table is used; D and trimming come from the DNA. This table has 70,000 to 100,000 clones, 85% to 90% appearing once. The chain joins TRBV5-1 to TRBJ2-7; D is perhaps TRBD1 (6 bases). The sample taken for sequencing was peripheral blood. This sequence originates from a woman aged 70-85 years with acute or convalescent COVID-19. The CDR3 nucleotides read TGCGCCAGCAGCCCTACACAGGGTTTCGACGAGCAGTACTTC. This sequence encodes CASSPTQGFDEQYF.